Sequencing of this TCR beta chain was carried out in a study of identical twins. TCRdb redid the calling of the 5' RACE reads with MiXCR, one entry per CDR3 protein. The table has over 550,000 distinct CDR3 sequences, about 7.6% seen once; the top ten hold approximately 1.5%. In its sample, this clonotype was seen a few times. CDR1 and CDR2 (germline): SGHAT, FQNNGV. V gave up 0 bases and J gave up 9 bases; unmatched junction bases: 7. The CDR3 has 15 residues. All donors were healthy Caucasians. In addition, the sample was reused for a study of yellow fever vaccine responses in identical twins.

This TCR derives from a woman between 18 and 30 years old in good health. The rearrangement joins TRBV11-2 to TRBJ2-1; 8 nucleotides agree with TRBD2. The material sequenced was PBMCs. The CDR3 sequence: CASSLDPRGGREQFF. Written as DNA, the CDR3 is TGTGCCAGCAGCTTAGATCCCCGGGGGGGGCGTGAGCAGTTCTTC.